This note documents a single TCR beta chain sequence. Assay: immunoSEQ multiplex PCR; the TCRdb copy retains only in-frame clones and omits some. Of 150,000 to 200,000 clones in the sample, about 90% are singletons; the top ten hold roughly 3%. This sample stems from a study of cytomegalovirus exposure and HLA in healthy donors. Study summary: It was reported in a later analysis that the 120 validation repertoires used the same platform as the roughly 640 first-cohort repertoires.

Among the 110 or so subjects of the validation cohort, separate from the approximately 700-subject first cohort, were the donors. Sample: PBMCs. The TCR was taken from a woman younger than 35 in good health and CMV-seropositive.

The CDR3, as DNA: TGTGCCAGCAGCCCCCCACGCCCCGGGGGAGCTTTCTTT. Protein product: CASSPPRPGGAFF. V is TRBV11-2 and J is TRBJ1-1, with D maybe TRBD1 (5 bases). Per germline, CDR1 SGHAT and CDR2 FQNNGV. The CDR3 is made up of 13 amino acids. V lost 5 bases to trimming and J lost 10 bases, with 17 bases between them.